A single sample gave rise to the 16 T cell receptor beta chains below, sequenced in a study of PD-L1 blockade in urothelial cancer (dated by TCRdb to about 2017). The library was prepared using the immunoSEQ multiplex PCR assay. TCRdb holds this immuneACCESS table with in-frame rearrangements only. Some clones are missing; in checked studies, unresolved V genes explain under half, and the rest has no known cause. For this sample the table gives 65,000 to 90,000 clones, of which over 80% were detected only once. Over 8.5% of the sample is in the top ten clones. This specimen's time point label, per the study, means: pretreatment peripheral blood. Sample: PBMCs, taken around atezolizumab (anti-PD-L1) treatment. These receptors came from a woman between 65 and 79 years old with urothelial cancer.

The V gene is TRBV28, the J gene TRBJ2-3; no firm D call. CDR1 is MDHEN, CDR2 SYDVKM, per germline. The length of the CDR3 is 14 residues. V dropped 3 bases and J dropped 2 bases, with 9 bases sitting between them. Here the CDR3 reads CASSFSTHTDTQYF. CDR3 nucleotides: TGTGCCAGCAGTTTTTCTACTCACACAGATACGCAGTATTTT. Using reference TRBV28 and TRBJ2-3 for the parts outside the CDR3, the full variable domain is DVKVTQSSRYLVKRTGEKVFLECVQDMDHENMFWYRQDPGLGLRLIYFSYDVKMKEKGDIPEGYSVSREKKERFSLILESASTNQTSMYLCASSFSTHTDTQYFGPGTRLTVL.

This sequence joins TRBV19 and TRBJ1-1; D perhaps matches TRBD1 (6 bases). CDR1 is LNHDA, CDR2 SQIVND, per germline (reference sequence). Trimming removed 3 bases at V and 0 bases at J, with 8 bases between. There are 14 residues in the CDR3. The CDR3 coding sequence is TGTGCCAGTAGTATCACAGGGATGAACACTGAAGCTTTCTTT. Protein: CASSITGMNTEAFF. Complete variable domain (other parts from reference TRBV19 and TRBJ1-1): DGGITQSPKYLFRKEGQNVTLSCEQNLNHDAMYWYRQDPGQGLRLIYYSQIVNDFQKGDIAEGYSVSREKKESFPLTVTSAQKNPTAFYLCASSITGMNTEAFFGQGTRLTVV.

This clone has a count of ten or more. The CDR3 protein is CAWTDRGDSPLHF. CDR3 coding DNA: TGTGCCTGGACGGACAGGGGGGATTCACCCCTCCACTTT. The chain recombines TRBV30 with TRBJ1-6; 10 bases match TRBD1. This CDR3 contains 13 residues. The trim removed 4 bases at V and 8 bases at J, leaving 2 bases unmatched. Germline V lookup: CDR1 GTSNPN, CDR2 SVGIG (reference sequence).

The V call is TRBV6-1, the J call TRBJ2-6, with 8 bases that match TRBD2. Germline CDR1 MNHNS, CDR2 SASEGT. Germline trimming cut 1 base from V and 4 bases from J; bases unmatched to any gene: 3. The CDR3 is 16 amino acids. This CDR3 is CASSEVGGAGANVLTF. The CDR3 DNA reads TGTGCCAGCAGTGAAGTCGGGGGGGCCGGGGCCAACGTCCTGACTTTC.

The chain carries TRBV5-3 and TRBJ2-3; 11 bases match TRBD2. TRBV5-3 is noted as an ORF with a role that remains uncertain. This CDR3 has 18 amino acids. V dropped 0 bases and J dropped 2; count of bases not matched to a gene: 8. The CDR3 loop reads CARSLDGSGRANTDTQYF. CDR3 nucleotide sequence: TGTGCCAGAAGCTTGGACGGTAGCGGGAGGGCCAACACAGATACGCAGTATTTT.

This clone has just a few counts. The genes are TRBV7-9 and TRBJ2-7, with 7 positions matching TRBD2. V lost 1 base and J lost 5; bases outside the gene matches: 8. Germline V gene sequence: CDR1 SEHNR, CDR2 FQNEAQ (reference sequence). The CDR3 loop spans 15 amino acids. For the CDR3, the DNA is TGTGCCAGCAGCTTAGACCTGGGGGGGAGCAACGAGCAGTACTTC. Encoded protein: CASSLDLGGSNEQYF.

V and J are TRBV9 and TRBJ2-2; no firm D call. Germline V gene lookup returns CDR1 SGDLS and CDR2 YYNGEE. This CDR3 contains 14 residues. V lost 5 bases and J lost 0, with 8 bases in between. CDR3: CASRTAANTGELFF. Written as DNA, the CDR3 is TGTGCCAGCAGGACCGCGGCGAACACCGGGGAGCTGTTTTTT.

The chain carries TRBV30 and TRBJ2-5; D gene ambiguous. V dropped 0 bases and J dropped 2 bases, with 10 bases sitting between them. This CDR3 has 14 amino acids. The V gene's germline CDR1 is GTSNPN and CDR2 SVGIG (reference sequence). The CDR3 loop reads CAWSVRVDQETQYF. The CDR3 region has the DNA TGTGCCTGGAGTGTACGGGTGGATCAAGAGACCCAGTACTTC. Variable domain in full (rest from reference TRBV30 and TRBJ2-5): SQTIHQWPATLVQPVGSPLSLECTVEGTSNPNLYWYRQAAGRGLQLLFYSVGIGQISSEVPQNLSASRPQDRQFILSSKKLLLSDSGFYLCAWSVRVDQETQYFGPGTRLLVL.

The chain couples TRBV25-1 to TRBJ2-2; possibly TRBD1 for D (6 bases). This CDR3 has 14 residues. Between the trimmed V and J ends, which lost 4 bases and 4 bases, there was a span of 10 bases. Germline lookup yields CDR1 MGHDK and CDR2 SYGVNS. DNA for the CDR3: TGTGCCAGCAGTGTTTACAGGGCCACCGGGGAGCTGTTTTTT. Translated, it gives CASSVYRATGELFF. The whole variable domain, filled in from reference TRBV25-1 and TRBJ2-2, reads EADIYQTPRYLVIGTGKKITLECSQTMGHDKMYWYQQDPGMELHLIHYSYGVNSTEKGDLSSESTVSRIRTEHFPLTLESARPSHTSQYLCASSVYRATGELFFGEGSRLTVL.

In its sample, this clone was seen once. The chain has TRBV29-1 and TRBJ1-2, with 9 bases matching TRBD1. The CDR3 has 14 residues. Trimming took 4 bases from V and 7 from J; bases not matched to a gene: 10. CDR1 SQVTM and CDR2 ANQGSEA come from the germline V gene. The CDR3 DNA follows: TGCAGCGTTGTCCCGGGACAGGGCGGAGTTGGCTACACCTTC. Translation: CSVVPGQGGVGYTF.

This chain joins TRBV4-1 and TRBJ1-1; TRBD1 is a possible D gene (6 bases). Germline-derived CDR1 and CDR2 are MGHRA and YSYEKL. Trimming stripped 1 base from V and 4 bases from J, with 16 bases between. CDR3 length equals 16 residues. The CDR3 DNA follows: TGCGCCAGCAGCCAAGTAGCAGGGGTTCGAGGCACTGAAGCTTTCTTT. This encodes CASSQVAGVRGTEAFF.

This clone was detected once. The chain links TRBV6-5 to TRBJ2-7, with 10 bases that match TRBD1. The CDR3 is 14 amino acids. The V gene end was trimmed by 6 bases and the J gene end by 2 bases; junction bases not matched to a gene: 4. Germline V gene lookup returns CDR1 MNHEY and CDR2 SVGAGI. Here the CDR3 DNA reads TGTGCCAGCAGCTGGACAGGGGGTACCTACGAGCAGTACTTC. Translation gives CASSWTGGTYEQYF.

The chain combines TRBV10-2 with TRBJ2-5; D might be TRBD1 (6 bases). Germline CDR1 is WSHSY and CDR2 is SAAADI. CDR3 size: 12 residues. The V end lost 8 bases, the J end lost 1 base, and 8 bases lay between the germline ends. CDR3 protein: CASRDTQETQYF. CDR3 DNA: TGCGCCAGCCGGGACACCCAAGAGACCCAGTACTTC.

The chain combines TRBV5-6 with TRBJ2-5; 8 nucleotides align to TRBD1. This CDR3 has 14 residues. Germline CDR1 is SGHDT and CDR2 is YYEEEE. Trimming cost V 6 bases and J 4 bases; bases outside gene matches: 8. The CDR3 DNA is TGTGCCAGCACCCTGCCAGGGGGCGGAGAGACCCAGTACTTC. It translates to CASTLPGGGETQYF.

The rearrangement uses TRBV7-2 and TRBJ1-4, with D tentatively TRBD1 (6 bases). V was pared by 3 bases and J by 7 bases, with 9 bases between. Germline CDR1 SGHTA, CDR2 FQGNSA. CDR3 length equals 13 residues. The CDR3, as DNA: TGTGCCAGCAGCTTCCAGGGGCGTGAAAAACTGTTTTTT. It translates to CASSFQGREKLFF.

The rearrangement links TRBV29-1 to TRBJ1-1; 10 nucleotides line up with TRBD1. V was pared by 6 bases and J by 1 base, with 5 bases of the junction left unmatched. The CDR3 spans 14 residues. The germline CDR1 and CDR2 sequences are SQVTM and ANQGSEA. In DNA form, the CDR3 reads TGCAGCGTACCCGGGACAGGGGCGAACACTGAAGCTTTCTTT. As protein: CSVPGTGANTEAFF.